A single sample is the source of the 18 T cell receptor beta chains below, sequenced in a study of OX40 agonist ivuxolimab in advanced cancers. Data came from immunoSEQ multiplex PCR; TCRdb stores just in-frame clones and leaves some out. This sample has fewer than 30,000 clones, with roughly 90% found just once. This material consisted of CD4+ or CD8+ T cells sorted from blood, taken in a trial of the OX40 agonist ivuxolimab. These receptors were collected from an adult with an advanced solid tumor such as melanoma, head and neck, liver or kidney cancer.

This chain joins TRBV5-1 and TRBJ2-7; D unclear. Germline V gives CDR1 SGHRS, CDR2 YFSETQ. Trimming left V 4 bases short and J 6 bases short, with 11 bases between. The CDR3 runs to 12 residues. The CDR3 region is CASSPDLGEQYF. Here the CDR3 DNA reads TGCGCCAGCAGCCCTGACTTGGGCGAGCAGTACTTC.

The chain links TRBV28 to TRBJ2-1, with 12 bases matching TRBD2. After removal of 6 bases from V and 3 bases from J, the junction contained 9 bases not matched to a gene. The CDR3 spans 17 residues. The V gene's germline CDR1 is MDHEN and CDR2 SYDVKM. The CDR3: CASRRSGLAGIYNEQFF. Here the CDR3 DNA reads TGTGCCAGCAGAAGATCCGGACTAGCGGGGATCTACAATGAGCAGTTCTTC.

The rearrangement links TRBV19 to TRBJ2-7; D gene unclear. Between the trimmed V and J ends, which lost 5 bases and 1 base, there was a span of 12 bases. Germline lookup yields CDR1 LNHDA and CDR2 SQIVND (reference sequence). This CDR3 comprises 14 residues. CDR3 in amino acids: CASSANGPSYEQYF. The DNA of the CDR3 is TGTGCCAGTAGTGCCAACGGACCGTCCTACGAGCAGTACTTC.

The chain employs TRBV4-1 and TRBJ1-2, with 8 bases identical to TRBD1. Trimming removed 5 bases from V and 5 bases from J; junction bases left unmatched: 10. CDR1 and CDR2 from the germline V gene are MGHRA and YSYEKL. CDR3 size: 15 residues. CDR3 amino acids: CASSKTGQESYGYTF. The CDR3 bases are TGCGCCAGCAGCAAAACGGGACAGGAGAGTTATGGCTACACCTTC.

The V gene is TRBV7-3, the J gene TRBJ2-1; 9 bases line up with TRBD1. Germline lookup yields CDR1 SGHTA and CDR2 FQGTGA. CDR3 size: 15 residues. The V segment lost 5 bases and the J segment 8 bases; nucleotides outside the gene matches: 10. CDR3 bases: TGTGCCAGCAGCCCCTGGACAGGGGAAGGGGATGAGCAGTTCTTC. Translating it yields CASSPWTGEGDEQFF.

This clone was found once. The rearrangement uses TRBV7-2 and TRBJ2-1; D may be TRBD1 or TRBD2 (5 bases each). The CDR3 covers 16 residues. Germline V gives CDR1 SGHTA, CDR2 FQGNSA. The V gene lost 5 bases and the J gene lost 4 bases, with 18 bases spanning the gap. CDR3: CASSADPGTDYNEQFF. Here the CDR3 DNA reads TGTGCCAGCAGCGCCGACCCCGGGACGGATTACAATGAGCAGTTCTTC.

This chain connects TRBV25-1 to TRBJ2-7; 7 bases line up with TRBD1. CDR3 length: 16 amino acids. Germline assignment: CDR1 MGHDK and CDR2 SYGVNS. J was trimmed by 2 bases and V by 1 base; bases with no gene match: 8. The CDR3 nucleotides are TGTGCCAGCAGTGAATTGGAGGACAGGCCAGCCTACGAGCAGTACTTC. This translates into CASSELEDRPAYEQYF.

The chain couples TRBV7-9 to TRBJ2-1; D is unresolved. CDR3 length: 15 residues. The germline CDR1 and CDR2 sequences are SEHNR and FQNEAQ (reference sequence). Trimming pared 6 bases from V and 0 bases from J, leaving 12 bases between. CDR3 nucleotide sequence: TGTGCCAGCAGTCTCCATTTAGGCTCCTACAATGAGCAGTTCTTC. Translation gives CASSLHLGSYNEQFF.

The chain couples TRBV6-6 to TRBJ1-2, with no clear D. The CDR3 runs to 12 residues. Trimming removed 10 bases from V and 6 bases from J, with 15 bases in between. CDR1 is MNHNY and CDR2 is SVGAGI in the germline V gene (reference sequence). CDR3 loop: CAIRSAADGYTF. The CDR3 DNA sequence: TGTGCCATTCGATCGGCTGCGGATGGCTACACCTTC.

This rearrangement joins TRBV27 to TRBJ1-6; the match to TRBD1 covers 7 bases. There are 15 residues in the CDR3. With V trimmed by 5 bases and J by 7 bases, 8 bases remained unmatched. Germline V gene lookup returns CDR1 MNHEY and CDR2 SMNVEV (reference sequence). This CDR3 reads CASSEFGTVNSPLHF. As DNA, the CDR3 is TGTGCCAGCAGTGAGTTCGGGACAGTCAATTCACCCCTCCACTTT.

This chain connects TRBV11-2 to TRBJ2-1; D ambiguous. Germline loops: CDR1 SGHAT, CDR2 FQNNGV. V shed 1 base and J shed 7 bases, with 5 bases lying between them. The CDR3 totals 12 residues. CDR3 bases: TGTGCCAGCAGCTTAGGAGAGAATGAGCAGTTCTTC. Translating gives CASSLGENEQFF. The full variable domain, with the rest looked up from reference TRBV11-2 and TRBJ2-1, is EAGVAQSPRYKIIEKRQSVAFWCNPISGHATLYWYQQILGQGPKLLIQFQNNGVVDDSQLPKDRFSAERLKGVDSTLKIQPAKLEDSAVYLCASSLGENEQFFGPGTRLTVL.

The rearrangement links TRBV9 to TRBJ2-1; TRBD2 matches at 11 bases. V was pared by 4 bases and J by 0 bases, with 3 bases of the junction left unmatched. The CDR3 covers 16 residues. Germline CDR1 reads SGDLS; CDR2 reads YYNGEE. As DNA, the CDR3 is TGTGCCAGCAGCATAACTAGCGGGAGCTCCTACAATGAGCAGTTCTTC. Translating it yields CASSITSGSSYNEQFF.

This chain connects TRBV5-5 to TRBJ2-3; D may match TRBD1 or TRBD2 (5 bases each). The CDR3 totals 12 residues. Germline lookup yields CDR1 SGHKS and CDR2 YYEKEE (reference sequence). The V and J ends lost 4 bases and 5 bases respectively, with 8 bases between them. The CDR3 loop reads CASSRDGDTQYF. In nucleotides, the CDR3 is TGTGCCAGCAGCAGGGACGGAGATACGCAGTATTTT.

V and J are TRBV5-5 and TRBJ2-2; D not resolved. The CDR3 is 15 amino acids. Germline-derived CDR1 and CDR2 are SGHKS and YYEKEE (reference sequence). V was shortened by 4 bases and J by 0 bases, with 10 bases between the two germline ends. The CDR3 coding sequence is TGTGCCAGCAGCCGGACGCTAGCGAACACCGGGGAGCTGTTTTTT. This sequence encodes CASSRTLANTGELFF.

The chain links TRBV7-9 to TRBJ2-7; possible D gene TRBD1, 6 bases. Germline V gives CDR1 SEHNR, CDR2 FQNEAQ (reference sequence). The CDR3 contains 13 residues. V lost 6 bases and J lost 3, with 12 bases in between. CDR3 sequence (DNA): TGTGCCAGCAGAGGGGGACACGACTACGAGCAGTACTTC. Its protein product is CASRGGHDYEQYF.

The chain has TRBV19 and TRBJ1-1; D not certain. From germline, CDR1 is LNHDA and CDR2 SQIVND (reference sequence). This CDR3 spans 15 amino acids. The ends were cut back, 6 bases at V and 1 base at J, with 15 bases in the middle. Here the CDR3 reads CASRLMWTANTEAFF. In DNA form, the CDR3 reads TGTGCCAGTAGGCTAATGTGGACCGCGAACACTGAAGCTTTCTTT.

In its sample, this clone was seen once. The V gene is TRBV19, the J gene TRBJ2-7; possible D gene TRBD2, 6 bases. The CDR3 sequence is 14 residues long. Germline CDR1 LNHDA, CDR2 SQIVND (reference sequence). V lost 1 base and J lost 1, with 8 bases in between. Here the CDR3 reads CASSIAGGSYEQYF. CDR3 bases: TGTGCCAGTAGTATAGCTGGGGGGTCCTACGAGCAGTACTTC.

The chain joins TRBV27 to TRBJ2-1; 14 bases align to TRBD2. The CDR3 length is 16 residues. J lost 3 bases, V lost 6 bases, and 4 bases had no gene match. Looked up from germline, CDR1 is MNHEY and CDR2 is SMNVEV (reference sequence). The CDR3 coding sequence is TGTGCCAGCAGCCGTGGGACTAGCGGGAGCTACAATGAGCAGTTCTTC. Translated, it gives CASSRGTSGSYNEQFF.